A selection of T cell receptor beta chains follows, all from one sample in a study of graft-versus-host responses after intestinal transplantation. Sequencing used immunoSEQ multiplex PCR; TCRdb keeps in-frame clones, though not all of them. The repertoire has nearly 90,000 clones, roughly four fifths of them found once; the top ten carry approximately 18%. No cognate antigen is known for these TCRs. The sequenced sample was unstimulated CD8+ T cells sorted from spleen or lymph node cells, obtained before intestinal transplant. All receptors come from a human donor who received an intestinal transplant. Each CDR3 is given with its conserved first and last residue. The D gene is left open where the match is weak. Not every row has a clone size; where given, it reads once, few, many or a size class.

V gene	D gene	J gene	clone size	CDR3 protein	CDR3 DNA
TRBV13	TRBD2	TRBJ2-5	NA	CASSFLGRAQYF	TGTGCCAGCAGCTTCCTCGGGAGGGCCCAGTACTTC
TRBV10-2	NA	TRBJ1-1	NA	CASSERGANTEAFF	TGCGCCAGCAGTGAACGGGGGGCAAACACTGAAGCTTTCTTT
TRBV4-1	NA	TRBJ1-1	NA	CASSSSSDYTEAFF	TGCGCCAGCAGCTCAAGTTCGGATTACACTGAAGCTTTCTTT
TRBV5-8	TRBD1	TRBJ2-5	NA	CASSLTGGGSETQYF	TGTGCCAGCAGCCTAACAGGGGGCGGGTCGGAGACCCAGTACTTC
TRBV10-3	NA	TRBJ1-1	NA	CAISFQEFNTEAFF	TGTGCCATCAGTTTTCAGGAATTTAACACTGAAGCTTTCTTT
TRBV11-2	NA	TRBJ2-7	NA	CASSDFRFYEQYF	TGTGCCAGCAGCGATTTCAGGTTCTACGAGCAGTACTTC
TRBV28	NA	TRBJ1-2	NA	CASSLGWGGLYGYTF	TGTGCCAGCAGTTTAGGGTGGGGAGGGCTCTATGGCTACACCTTC
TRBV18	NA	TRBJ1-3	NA	CASSPPHGFLSGNTIYF	TGTGCCAGCTCACCACCCCACGGGTTCCTCTCTGGAAACACCATATATTTT
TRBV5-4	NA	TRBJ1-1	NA	CASSLEPGLVRTEAFF	TGTGCCAGCAGCTTGGAACCGGGGCTGGTGAGAACTGAAGCTTTCTTT
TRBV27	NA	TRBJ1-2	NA	CASSQGTWAGAEPYGYTF	TGTGCCAGCAGTCAGGGGACCTGGGCGGGGGCGGAGCCTTATGGCTACACCTTC
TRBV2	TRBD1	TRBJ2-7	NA	CASTQTGAEQYF	TGTGCCAGCACCCAGACAGGGGCTGAGCAGTACTTC
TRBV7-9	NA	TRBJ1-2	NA	CASSSTPYGYTF	TGTGCCAGCAGCTCAACCCCCTATGGCTACACCTTC
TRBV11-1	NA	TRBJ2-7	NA	CASSLAGGEVGYEQYF	TGTGCCAGCAGCTTAGCGGGTGGTGAGGTAGGCTACGAGCAGTACTTC
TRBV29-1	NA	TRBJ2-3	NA	CSVARGLAGPFTHPFTDTQYF	TGCAGCGTTGCCCGGGGACTCGCCGGCCCCTTCACCCACCCTTTCACAGATACGCAGTATTTT
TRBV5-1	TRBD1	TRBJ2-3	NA	CASSYGQGTDTQYF	TGCGCCAGCAGCTACGGACAGGGGACAGATACGCAGTATTTT
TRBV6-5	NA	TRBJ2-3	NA	CASSYGTNTDTQYF	TGTGCCAGCAGTTACGGGACAAACACAGATACGCAGTATTTT
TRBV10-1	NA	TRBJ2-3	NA	CASSESGDTDTQYF	TGCGCCAGCAGTGAGTCCGGGGACACAGATACGCAGTATTTT
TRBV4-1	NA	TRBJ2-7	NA	CASSRVGGFPYYEQYF	TGCGCCAGCAGCCGGGTTGGGGGCTTCCCCTACTACGAGCAGTACTTC
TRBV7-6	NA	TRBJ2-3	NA	CASSLGLGPYSTDTQYF	TGTGCCAGCAGCTTAGGCTTAGGGCCTTATAGCACAGATACGCAGTATTTT
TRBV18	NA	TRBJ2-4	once	CASSSRRKLAKNIQYF	TGTGCCAGCTCATCACGGAGGAAGCTAGCCAAAAACATTCAGTACTTC
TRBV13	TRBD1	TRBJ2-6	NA	CASSLTVARDSSGANVLTF	TGTGCCAGCAGCTTAACAGTAGCCCGGGACAGCTCTGGGGCCAACGTCCTGACTTTC
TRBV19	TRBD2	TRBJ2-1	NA	CASSIAGGPYNEQFF	TGTGCCAGTAGTATCGCGGGGGGGCCCTACAATGAGCAGTTCTTC
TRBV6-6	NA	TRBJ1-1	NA	CASSIGDTEAFF	TGTGCCAGCAGCATAGGTGACACTGAAGCTTTCTTT
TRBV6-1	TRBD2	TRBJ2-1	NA	CASSSVLAAYNEQFF	TGTGCCAGCAGTTCGGTACTAGCGGCCTACAATGAGCAGTTCTTC
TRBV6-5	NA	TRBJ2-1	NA	CASSYSSYNEQFF	TGTGCCAGCAGTTACTCCTCCTACAATGAGCAGTTCTTC
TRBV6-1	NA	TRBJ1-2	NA	CASSLHKGIYGYTF	TGTGCCAGCAGTCTCCATAAGGGGATCTATGGCTACACCTTC